What follows describes a single T cell receptor beta chain. This CDR3 is built from 14 residues. Germline CDR1 is SNHLY and CDR2 is FYNNEI. Deletions cut 6 bases from V and 2 bases from J, with 14 bases between. The sample originates from a study of blood T cell repertoires in COVID-19. Whole-study context: Collection of acute and convalescent COVID-19 samples took place in the United States, Italy and Spain. Sources were T cells, B-cell-depleted T cells, or PBMCs; the material itself was cDNA or gDNA.

In the authors' workflow: Researchers report that nucleated cell counts were estimated from reference gene primer amplification. Sequencing used immunoSEQ multiplex PCR; TCRdb keeps in-frame clones, though not all of them. D and trimming come from the DNA, and the V and J calls and clone size come from that table. The profile covers fewer than 300,000 clones, with about 82% appearing a single time and roughly 4.6% taken by the ten largest. Sequencing was carried out using peripheral blood. The clonotype was recovered from a man aged 50-60 years with active or convalescent COVID-19. The chain uses TRBV2 and TRBJ2-7, with D perhaps TRBD1 (5 bases). CDR3 sequence: CASSSELGAYEQYF. The CDR3 nucleotides read TGTGCCAGCAGCTCAGAGTTAGGGGCCTACGAGCAGTACTTC.